The present T cell receptor (beta chain) was sequenced within a study of blood T cells in healthy people across ages. This CDR3 has 18 residues. V shed 5 bases and J shed 4 bases, with 21 bases lying between them. A sample-barcoded 5' primer and a J-beta primer mix were used in a second PCR of roughly 7 to 11 cycles. TCRdb reanalysed the 5' RACE reads using MiXCR and keeps one entry per CDR3 protein. The sample yields 2 million or so distinct CDR3 sequences, around half seen once. This clonotype has only a few counts. The chain is built from TRBV12-3 or TRBV12-4 and TRBJ2-6; D call uncertain. The TCR originated in a woman aged 40 to 50 in good health. The sample was blood. The CDR3 coding sequence is TGTGCCAGCAGTCCATCCAGGAGCCAGGTTGTAGGGGCCAACGTCCTGACTTTC. Its translation is CASSPSRSQVVGANVLTF.